This note documents a single T cell receptor beta chain sequence. Germline V lookup: CDR1 LNHDA, CDR2 SQIVND (reference sequence). Trimming left V 1 base short and J 7 bases short, with 11 bases between. The CDR3 is 14 residues long. Healthy HIV-negative adults without recent acute infections or vaccinations served as donors. From CD4+ cells came CD45RA+ naive and CD45RA-negative memory subsets. These data originate in a study of shared clonotypes between healthy human individuals. Sorted-subset replicate PCR reactions were performed with approximately 0.2 ug DNA, corresponding to 25,000 to 35,000 T cell genomes. The data were produced by immunoSEQ multiplex PCR, yet TCRdb's version contains in-frame clones alone and is incomplete. This table holds 1.6 million or so clones, around 97% found once.

This chain links TRBV19 with TRBJ1-5; D unresolved. Sequenced sample: naive CD4+ T cells sorted from blood. Subset defined: CD45RA+ positively selected. The TCR sequence derives from a man aged 30 to 45 in good health. In DNA form, the CDR3 reads TGTGCCAGTAGTATAGGCAGGTCGAGGCAGCCCCAGCATTTT. Its translation is CASSIGRSRQPQHF.